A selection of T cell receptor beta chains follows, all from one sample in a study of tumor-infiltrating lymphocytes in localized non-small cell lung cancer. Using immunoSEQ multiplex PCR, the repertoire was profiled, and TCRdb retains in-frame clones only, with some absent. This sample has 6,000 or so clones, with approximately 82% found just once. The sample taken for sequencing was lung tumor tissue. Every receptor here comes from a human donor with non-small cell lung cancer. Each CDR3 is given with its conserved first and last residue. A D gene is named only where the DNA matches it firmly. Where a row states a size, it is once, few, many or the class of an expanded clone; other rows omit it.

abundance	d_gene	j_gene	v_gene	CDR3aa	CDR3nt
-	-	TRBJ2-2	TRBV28	CASGGPYTGELFF	TGTGCCAGCGGGGGCCCGTACACCGGGGAGCTGTTTTTT
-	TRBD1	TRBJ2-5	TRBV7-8	CASSLARRGSQETQYF	TGTGCCAGCAGCTTAGCGCGCAGGGGGTCACAAGAGACCCAGTACTTC
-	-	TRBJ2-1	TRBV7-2	CASSFGGSNNEQFF	TGTGCCAGCAGCTTTGGGGGGTCCAATAATGAGCAGTTCTTC
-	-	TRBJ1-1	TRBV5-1	CASSRGELNTEAFF	TGCGCCAGCAGTCGAGGGGAACTCAACACTGAAGCTTTCTTT
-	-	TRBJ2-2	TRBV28	CASRNPSWGRDTGELFF	TGTGCCAGCAGAAACCCTAGCTGGGGGAGAGATACCGGGGAGCTGTTTTTT
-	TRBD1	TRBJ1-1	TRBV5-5	CASTGRGQGGKTEAFF	TGTGCCAGCACCGGCCGGGGACAGGGGGGAAAAACTGAAGCTTTCTTT
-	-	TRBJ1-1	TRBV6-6	CASSNLGPNTEAFF	TGTGCCAGCAGTAACTTAGGGCCGAACACTGAAGCTTTCTTT
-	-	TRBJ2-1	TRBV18	CASSPAGTYNEQFF	TGTGCCAGCTCACCGGCAGGAACCTACAATGAGCAGTTCTTC
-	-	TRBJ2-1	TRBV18	CASSPGGPPEQFF	TGTGCCAGCTCACCGGGGGGACCGCCCGAGCAGTTCTTC
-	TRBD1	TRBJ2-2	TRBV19	CASSRTGYANTGELFF	TGTGCCAGTAGTAGGACAGGTTACGCGAACACCGGGGAGCTGTTTTTT
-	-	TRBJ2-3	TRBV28	CASSPPTSTDTQYF	TGTGCCAGCAGTCCACCCACTAGCACAGATACGCAGTATTTT
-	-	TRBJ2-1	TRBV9	CASSPPYKEEQFF	TGTGCCAGCAGCCCCCCCTATAAAGAAGAGCAGTTCTTC
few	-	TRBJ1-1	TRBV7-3	CASSFTSGTANTEAFF	TGTGCCAGCAGCTTTACATCCGGGACCGCGAACACTGAAGCTTTCTTT
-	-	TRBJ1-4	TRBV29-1	CSVDRLGKLFF	TGCAGCGTTGACCGTCTGGGAAAACTGTTTTTT
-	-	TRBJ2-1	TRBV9	CASSVVGANYNEQFF	TGTGCCAGCAGCGTAGTTGGGGCCAACTACAATGAGCAGTTCTTC
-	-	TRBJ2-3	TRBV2	CASSEQGTDTQYF	TGTGCCAGCAGTGAACAAGGCACAGATACGCAGTATTTT
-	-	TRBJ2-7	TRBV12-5	CASSLPPYEQYF	TGTGCTAGTTCACTACCCCCCTACGAGCAGTACTTC
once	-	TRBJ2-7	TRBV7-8	CASSSQRNEQYF	TGTGCCAGCAGCTCACAGAGGAACGAGCAGTACTTC
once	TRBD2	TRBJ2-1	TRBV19	CASSSRTSGRATYNEQFF	TGTGCCAGTAGTAGCCGGACTAGCGGGAGGGCCACCTACAATGAGCAGTTCTTC
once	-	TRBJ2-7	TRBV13	CASSSTGDMYYEQYF	TGTGCCAGCAGCTCTACCGGGGACATGTACTACGAGCAGTACTTC
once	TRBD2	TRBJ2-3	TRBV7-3	CASSTGLASDTQYF	TGTGCCAGCAGCACGGGACTAGCGTCTGATACGCAGTATTTT
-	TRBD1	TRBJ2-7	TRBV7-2	CASSTTGVVGEQYF	TGTGCCAGCAGCACGACAGGGGTTGTTGGCGAGCAGTACTTC
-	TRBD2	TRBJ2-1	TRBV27	CASSLQRDRPFNEQFF	TGTGCCAGCAGTCTGCAGCGGGATCGACCCTTCAATGAGCAGTTCTTC
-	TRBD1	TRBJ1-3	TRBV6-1	CASSMGQLGTIYF	TGTGCCAGCAGCATGGGACAGTTAGGTACCATATATTTT